The 31 T cell receptor beta chains given below trace back to one sample, sequenced in a study of T cells in tuberculosis. The repertoire was sequenced with immunoSEQ multiplex PCR; TCRdb's copy has only in-frame clones and lacks some. This table has 30,000 to 35,000 clones, less than 95% appearing once. Sequenced sample: PBMCs. The receptors stem from a donor under 30 with latent tuberculosis or without tuberculosis infection. Some clones in this sample may be carry-over from other donors' samples.

The chain is built from TRBV10-3 and TRBJ1-1; TRBD1 is a possible D gene (5 bases). Trimming took off 5 bases at V and 5 bases at J, with 15 bases between the two ends. In germline, CDR1 is ENHRY, CDR2 SYGVKD. The CDR3 contains 14 residues. As DNA, the CDR3 is TGTGCCATCAGTCAGGAAGCGGGGGGTACTGAAGCTTTCTTT. Translating it yields CAISQEAGGTEAFF.

This chain uses TRBV2 with TRBJ1-3, with D uncertain. The length of the CDR3 is 14 residues. Germline loops: CDR1 SNHLY, CDR2 FYNNEI. V was shortened by 7 bases and J by 0 bases, with 10 bases between the two germline ends. The CDR3, as DNA: TGTGCCAGCATTCTAGGGAGCTCTGGAAACACCATATATTTT. Protein sequence: CASILGSSGNTIYF.

The chain couples TRBV7-2 to TRBJ1-1, with 9 bases fitting TRBD1. Germline assignment: CDR1 SGHTA and CDR2 FQGNSA. The length of the CDR3 is 15 residues. J gave up 1 base and V 5 bases, and 5 bases lay outside the gene matches. DNA for the CDR3: TGTGCCAGCAGCCCCACGACAGGGGGGAACACTGAAGCTTTCTTT. This translates into CASSPTTGGNTEAFF.

This chain links TRBV7-9 with TRBJ2-7; D gene uncertain. This CDR3 has 16 amino acids. V was trimmed by 0 bases and J by 0 bases, leaving 12 bases between them. Per the germline V gene, CDR1 is SEHNR and CDR2 is FQNEAQ (reference sequence). The CDR3 nucleotides are TGTGCCAGCAGCTTAGCGTTACAACAGAGCTCCTACGAGCAGTACTTC. Encoded protein: CASSLALQQSSYEQYF.

The genes are TRBV11-2 and TRBJ2-7; 10 nucleotides match TRBD1. The length of the CDR3 is 18 residues. The V gene's germline CDR1 is SGHAT and CDR2 FQNNGV. V trimming: 5 bases; J trimming: 3 bases; junction bases outside the gene matches: 16. CDR3 nucleotide sequence: TGTGCCAGCAGCCTCTCGACTTCCGGGACAGGGGTCAACTACGAGCAGTACTTC. As protein: CASSLSTSGTGVNYEQYF.

Remarks on this clone: One junction end does not reproduce the germline sequence, and a read error may be involved. V usage is TRBV11-3 and J usage is TRBJ2-7; 7 bases are a match to TRBD1. Germline-derived CDR1 and CDR2 are SGHNT and YENEEA. This CDR3 contains 13 residues. The CDR3 nucleotides are TGTGCCAGCAGCTCTACAGGGGCGGACGAGCAGTATTTC. Its protein is CASSSTGADEQYF.

J is TRBJ2-3 and V is TRBV5-6; 11 nucleotides line up with TRBD1. Germline V lookup: CDR1 SGHDT, CDR2 YYEEEE. Germline trimming cut 0 bases from V and 4 bases from J; bases unmatched to any gene: 1. The CDR3 runs 15 residues. CDR3 residues: CASSLAGQGADTQYF. CDR3 nucleotide sequence: TGTGCCAGCAGCTTGGCGGGACAGGGGGCAGATACGCAGTATTTT.

This clone was counted once. This chain links TRBV11-2 with TRBJ2-1; 8 positions agree with TRBD1. V was pared by 1 base and J by 6 bases, with 2 bases of the junction left unmatched. Germline CDR1 and CDR2: SGHAT and FQNNGV. The CDR3 is made up of 14 amino acids. Here the CDR3 DNA reads TGTGCCAGCAGCTTAGGGACAGGGAGCAATGAGCAGTTCTTC. This translates into CASSLGTGSNEQFF.

For the CDR3, the DNA is TGCGCCAGCAGCCATTCCTTACTCGGGACAGGGTTTGGCTACACCTTC. Its protein product is CASSHSLLGTGFGYTF. The chain links TRBV4-1 to TRBJ1-2; 9 bases map to TRBD1. The germline V gene has CDR1 MGHRA and CDR2 YSYEKL. The CDR3 totals 16 residues. J was trimmed by 7 bases and V by 3 bases; bases with no gene match: 12.

The V call is TRBV2, the J call TRBJ1-2; D ambiguous. V shed 4 bases and J shed 0 bases, with 15 bases lying between them. CDR3 length equals 16 residues. Germline V gene sequence: CDR1 SNHLY, CDR2 FYNNEI. The CDR3 is CASSGYQTSTNYGYTF. CDR3 sequence (DNA): TGTGCCAGCAGTGGCTACCAGACATCGACTAACTATGGCTACACCTTC.

This chain joins TRBV7-2 and TRBJ1-1; tentatively, D is TRBD1 (6 bases). Per germline, CDR1 SGHTA and CDR2 FQGNSA. V shed 2 bases and J shed 2 bases, with 18 bases lying between them. This CDR3 region has 17 residues. CDR3 bases: TGTGCCAGCAGCTTAAGGGGGGGCCCAAACATAAACACTGAAGCTTTCTTT. It encodes CASSLRGGPNINTEAFF.

The V call is TRBV10-3, the J call TRBJ2-7; D is undetermined. This CDR3 has 12 residues. Trimming left V 10 bases short and J 1 base short, with 11 bases between. Germline V CDR1 and CDR2: ENHRY, SYGVKD. The CDR3 DNA sequence: TGTGCCACCACCGGGTTTTCCTACGAGCAGTACTTC. It specifies CATTGFSYEQYF.

V usage is TRBV4-1 and J usage is TRBJ2-2, with 11 bases aligning to TRBD2. The CDR3 extends over 18 amino acids. Per germline, CDR1 MGHRA and CDR2 YSYEKL. Trimming took 6 bases from V and 6 from J; bases not matched to a gene: 15. CDR3 sequence (DNA): TGCGCCAGCAGTAACACGTGGCTAGCGGGGGGCCCCCCCGGGGAGCTGTTTTTT. The encoded protein is CASSNTWLAGGPPGELFF.

The chain uses TRBV7-9 and TRBJ1-4; D gene ambiguous. Trimming cost V 2 bases and J 0 bases, with 10 bases left between them. The CDR3 covers 16 residues. Germline V CDR1 and CDR2: SEHNR, FQNEAQ (reference sequence). This CDR3 is CASSLTGVATNEKLFF. The DNA for the CDR3 is TGTGCCAGCAGCTTAACCGGGGTTGCAACTAATGAAAAACTGTTTTTT.

V gene TRBV30 combines with J gene TRBJ1-1; D may be TRBD1 (5 bases). V lost 8 bases, J lost 1 base, and 14 bases lay in between. The length of the CDR3 is 13 residues. Germline CDR1 and CDR2: GTSNPN and SVGIG (reference sequence). The CDR3 DNA follows: TGTGCCCTTAGGACACTTGCGAACACTGAAGCTTTCTTT. Protein sequence: CALRTLANTEAFF.

This rearrangement joins TRBV14 to TRBJ1-3, with D uncertain. This CDR3 spans 13 amino acids. The V gene lost 1 base and the J gene lost 7 bases, with 8 bases spanning the gap. The germline V gene encodes CDR1 SGHDN and CDR2 FVKESK. CDR3 amino acids: CASSQARTNTIYF. The CDR3 nucleotides read TGTGCCAGCAGCCAAGCGCGCACTAACACCATATATTTT.

This clone was recorded only once. The rearrangement joins TRBV19 to TRBJ2-3; tentatively, D is TRBD2 (6 bases). Germline V gene sequence: CDR1 LNHDA, CDR2 SQIVND (reference sequence). V lost 3 bases and J lost 1, with 17 bases in between. The CDR3 is 17 amino acids. For the CDR3, the DNA is TGTGCCAGTAGTATTCCGGGGCTAGCGCTTGGCACAGATACGCAGTATTTT. Translating it yields CASSIPGLALGTDTQYF.

J is TRBJ2-2 and V is TRBV2; D unresolved. This CDR3 region has 17 residues. Trimming shortened V by 8 bases and J by 0 bases, and 19 bases separated the two germline ends. Germline values: CDR1 SNHLY, CDR2 FYNNEI. The CDR3 sequence is CASCIKHLVANTGELFF. CDR3 nucleotides: TGTGCCAGCTGTATTAAGCACCTCGTCGCGAACACCGGGGAGCTGTTTTTT.

The V and J genes are TRBV11-2 and TRBJ2-3; 12 bases match TRBD2. The CDR3 is 17 amino acids. Germline-derived CDR1 and CDR2 are SGHAT and FQNNGV. V lost 1 base, J lost 2 bases, and 4 bases stayed unmatched. CDR3 residues: CASSLGLAGGDTDTQYF. The CDR3 coding sequence is TGTGCCAGCAGCTTAGGGCTAGCGGGGGGGGACACAGATACGCAGTATTTT.

The chain couples TRBV20-1 to TRBJ1-2, with D hard to call. The V and J ends lost 5 bases and 8 bases respectively, with 12 bases between them. The CDR3 contains 11 residues. The germline CDR1 and CDR2 sequences are DFQATT and SNEGSKA (reference sequence). CDR3 residues: CSAGVLIGYTF. The CDR3 bases are TGCAGTGCTGGAGTCCTAATAGGCTACACCTTC.

V and J are TRBV7-9 and TRBJ2-3; D remains unclear. V was shortened by 1 base and J by 2 bases, with 16 bases between the two germline ends. Germline V gene lookup returns CDR1 SEHNR and CDR2 FQNEAQ (reference sequence). The CDR3 extends over 17 amino acids. The CDR3 is CASSLERFGGNTDTQYF. The CDR3 DNA reads as TGTGCCAGCAGCTTAGAACGCTTTGGCGGAAACACAGATACGCAGTATTTT.

The chain carries TRBV23-1 and TRBJ2-7, with 9 bases fitting TRBD2. Being an ORF, TRBV23-1 has a function that is uncertain. The CDR3 consists of 14 residues. V was pared by 4 bases and J by 3 bases, with 4 bases of the junction left unmatched. CDR3 region: CASSRTSVYYEQYF. CDR3 nucleotide sequence: TGCGCCAGCAGTCGGACTAGCGTTTACTACGAGCAGTACTTC.

The chain couples TRBV7-9 to TRBJ2-7; D is perhaps TRBD1 (6 bases). The germline V gene encodes CDR1 SEHNR and CDR2 FQNEAQ (reference sequence). Trimming pared 5 bases from V and 5 bases from J, leaving 13 bases between. This CDR3 is built from 13 residues. DNA for the CDR3: TGTGCCAGCAGCCCGAACAGGGCCCACGAGCAGTACTTC. Protein product: CASSPNRAHEQYF.

This clone was seen only once. The V call is TRBV28, the J call TRBJ1-5; the match to TRBD1 covers 9 bases. The CDR3 contains 18 residues. CDR1 and CDR2 from the germline V gene are MDHEN and SYDVKM. J gave up 2 bases and V 8 bases, and 16 bases lay outside the gene matches. CDR3 amino acids: CASLFRDRAFSGNQPQHF. The DNA of the CDR3 is TGTGCCAGCTTGTTCCGGGACAGGGCTTTCTCGGGCAATCAGCCCCAGCATTTT.

The chain combines TRBV18 with TRBJ2-2, with TRBD2 matching over 7 bases. The CDR3 is made up of 16 amino acids. V dropped 4 bases and J dropped 0; count of bases not matched to a gene: 5. The germline V gene encodes CDR1 KGHSH and CDR2 LQKENI. The CDR3 reads CASSRGGDANTGELFF. The CDR3 DNA follows: TGTGCCAGCTCACGCGGGGGAGACGCGAACACCGGGGAGCTGTTTTTT. Based on the CDR3 plus reference TRBV18 and TRBJ2-2, the full variable domain is NAGVMQNPRHLVRRRGQEARLRCSPMKGHSHVYWYRQLPEEGLKFMVYLQKENIIDESGMPKERFSAEFPKEGPSILRIQQVVRGDSAAYFCASSRGGDANTGELFFGEGSRLTVL.

This clone appeared a single time. The chain couples TRBV10-2 to TRBJ2-7; 9 positions match TRBD1. The V segment lost 0 bases and the J segment 4 bases; nucleotides outside the gene matches: 4. CDR3 size: 15 residues. Germline V gives CDR1 WSHSY, CDR2 SAAADI. CDR3 sequence: CASSESTGGLYEQYF. CDR3 sequence (DNA): TGCGCCAGCAGTGAGTCGACAGGGGGATTATACGAGCAGTACTTC.

J is TRBJ2-1 and V is TRBV5-4; 7 nucleotides line up with TRBD2. The germline gives CDR1 SGHNT, CDR2 YYREEE (reference sequence). The CDR3 is made up of 15 amino acids. V shed 4 bases, J shed 4 bases, and the junction held 8 bases outside the gene matches. DNA of the CDR3: TGTGCCAGCAGCACCCGGGACTATAATTACAATGAGCAGTTCTTC. It codes for CASSTRDYNYNEQFF.

This clone was found once. The chain couples TRBV7-6 to TRBJ2-7; D gene unclear. The CDR3 is 14 amino acids. V dropped 5 bases and J dropped 0 bases, with 11 bases sitting between them. Germline CDR1 SGHVS, CDR2 FNYEAQ. This CDR3 is CASSVSRSSYEQYF. The CDR3 bases are TGTGCCAGCAGCGTTAGCCGTTCCTCCTACGAGCAGTACTTC.

The chain has TRBV5-1 and TRBJ1-1, with 9 bases lining up with TRBD1. The CDR3 contains 17 residues. The germline gives CDR1 SGHRS, CDR2 YFSETQ. J gave up 5 bases and V 4 bases, and 15 bases lay outside the gene matches. DNA for the CDR3: TGCGCCAGCAGCGCCTCCGGGACAGGGAGATTGGGGACTGAAGCTTTCTTT. This sequence encodes CASSASGTGRLGTEAFF.

This clone was observed once. The rearrangement links TRBV6-5 to TRBJ2-7; TRBD1 matches 10 bases. This CDR3 is 14 amino acids long. The junction had 8 bases not matched to a gene; V was cut back by 7 bases and J by 5 bases. Germline V lookup: CDR1 MNHEY, CDR2 SVGAGI. CDR3 in DNA: TGTGCCAGCAACCGGAAGGGGACAGGGGACGAGCAGTACTTC. As protein: CASNRKGTGDEQYF.

The rearrangement uses TRBV28 and TRBJ2-3; 14 nucleotides line up with TRBD2. Germline V gene data show CDR1 as MDHEN and CDR2 as SYDVKM. V dropped 2 bases and J dropped 5; count of bases not matched to a gene: 9. The CDR3 is 18 amino acids. CDR3 nucleotides: TGTGCCAGCAGTTTACCCCTAACGGGACTAGCGGGGGTAGATACGCAGTATTTT. Its protein is CASSLPLTGLAGVDTQYF.